This T cell receptor beta chain appears in the sequencing data of a study of blood T cell repertoires in COVID-19. The CDR3 totals 17 residues. V gave up 4 bases and J gave up 7 bases; unmatched junction bases: 19. CDR1 and CDR2 (germline): LGHDT, YNNKEL (reference sequence). As processed by the authors: Reference gene primer amplification yielded estimated nucleated cell counts. The method was immunoSEQ multiplex PCR; TCRdb's version includes in-frame clones alone and lacks a portion of them. V and J calls and clone size are those listed in that table; D and trimming were worked out from the DNA. The sample lists about 170,000 clones, about 86% occurring once.

The V call is TRBV3-1 (or the pseudogene TRBV3-2), the J call TRBJ2-7, with TRBD2 matching over 7 bases. This sequence originates from a woman in her 70s who had recovered from COVID-19. The sequenced material came from peripheral blood. CDR3 sequence: CASSLRLFGGRPGEQYF. The CDR3 DNA is TGTGCCAGCAGCCTTAGATTGTTTGGCGGGAGACCTGGGGAGCAGTACTTC.